This T cell receptor (beta chain) was identified during a study of blood T cell repertoires in COVID-19. Across the study: Acute-phase and convalescent COVID-19 samples originated in the United States, Italy and Spain.

Seattle participants joined during active infection and were tracked over time. The repertoire was sequenced with immunoSEQ multiplex PCR; TCRdb's copy has only in-frame clones and lacks some. The sample gives about 260,000 clones, roughly 86% of which show up once; around 5.1% is in the top ten. Germline V gives CDR1 SQVTM, CDR2 ANQGSEA. V lost 7 bases, J lost 3 bases, and 12 bases stayed unmatched. CDR3 length equals 15 residues. The receptor was isolated from a woman aged 60 to 75 with COVID-19, enrolled during active disease. The rearrangement joins TRBV29-1 to TRBJ2-1; 7 nucleotides align to TRBD2. Sequenced material: peripheral blood. CDR3 loop: CSGTRPSGVYNEQFF. The CDR3 nucleotides read TGCAGCGGCACCCGCCCTAGCGGAGTCTACAATGAGCAGTTCTTC.